Listed below are T cell receptor beta chains from one sample, sequenced in a study of OX40 agonist ivuxolimab in advanced cancers. Assay used: immunoSEQ multiplex PCR; TCRdb lists only in-frame clones, some missing. The table shows about 100,000 clones, with 89% occurring only once. The material was CD4+ or CD8+ T cells sorted from blood, obtained in a trial of the OX40 agonist ivuxolimab. These receptors were taken from an adult with an advanced solid tumor such as melanoma, head and neck, liver or kidney cancer. Each CDR3 is given with its conserved first and last residue. Each record gives: V gene, CDR3 protein.

TRBV7-3 | CASSLTRDSSHEQYF
TRBV6-1 | CASRRGDYGYTF
TRBV27 | CASSPQSYEQYF
TRBV29-1 | CSVEWLAGGAGELFF
TRBV6-1 | CASNLQGWEHEKLFF
TRBV6-4 | CASSDSGGAEQFF
TRBV28 | CASISGLAGGNPTYNEQFF
TRBV7-9 | CASSLSTGLTDTQYF
TRBV6-1 | CASSEKLWGTEAFF
TRBV4-2 | CASSQTFASGSAANTGELFF
TRBV28 | CASSGFYNEQFF
TRBV1 | CTSSQVSVTGQETQYF
TRBV27 | CASSLYPSGGPYNEQFF
TRBV9 | CASSGDTLFGGELFF
TRBV6-4 | CASRKDRGYTKAFF
TRBV10-3 | CAISESGQLSTDTQYF
TRBV11-2 | CASSFGVDQPQHF
TRBV28 | CASSPYGRVSQPQHF
TRBV7-2 | CASSTPPGETQYF
TRBV4-2 | CASSQYSWGTNEKLFF
TRBV9 | CASSVGDSYNEQFF
TRBV7-9 | CASSLERAGEQFF
TRBV19 | CASSKDTGTGLSEQYF
TRBV18 | CASSKGLAAYNEQFF
TRBV9 | CASSEGTPSGNTIYF